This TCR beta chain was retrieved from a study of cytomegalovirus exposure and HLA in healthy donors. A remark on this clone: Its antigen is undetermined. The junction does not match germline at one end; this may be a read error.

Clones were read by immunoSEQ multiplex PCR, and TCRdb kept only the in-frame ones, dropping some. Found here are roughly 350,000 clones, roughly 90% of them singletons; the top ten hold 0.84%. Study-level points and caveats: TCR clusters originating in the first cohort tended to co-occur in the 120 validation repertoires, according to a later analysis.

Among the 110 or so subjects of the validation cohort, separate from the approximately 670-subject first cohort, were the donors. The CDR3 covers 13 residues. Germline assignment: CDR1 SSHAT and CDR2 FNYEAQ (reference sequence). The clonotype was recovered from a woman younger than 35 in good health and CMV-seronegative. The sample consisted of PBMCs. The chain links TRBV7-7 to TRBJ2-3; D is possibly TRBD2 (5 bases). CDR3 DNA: TGTGCTAGCAGCCGTATAGCGACAGATACGCAGTATTTT. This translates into CASSRIATDTQYF.